The clone carrying this T cell receptor (beta chain) was found many times. The antigen is not known. The record originates from a study of T cells in Graves' hyperthyroidism and ophthalmopathy. Study results and limitations: Ophthalmopathy was separated from stable hyperthyroidism by a 13 V-J model. Most clonotypes expanded in thyroid above 0.001 were likewise present in blood.

Over 18 months, lack of ophthalmopathy progression marked Graves' hyperthyroidism as stable. The authors obtained PBMCs from around 10 ml of fresh peripheral blood. Amplified regions were TCR beta CDR3 sequences from RNA transcripts. The TCR CDR3 was amplified in a first-round RT-PCR using the HTBI primer set. Via MiXCR, TCRdb re-called the multiplex PCR reads, giving one row per CDR3 protein. The sample consists of hundreds of thousands of distinct CDR3 sequences, roughly an eighth of them appearing once. This TCR derives from a young woman with Graves' hyperthyroidism. The sample consisted of blood.

For the CDR3, the DNA is TGCGCCAGCAGCTTGGGTGCGGGGGGAACCTACGAGCAGTACTTC. It translates to CASSLGAGGTYEQYF. V gene TRBV5-1 combines with J gene TRBJ2-7, with 8 bases aligning to TRBD2. The CDR3 sequence is 15 residues long. V lost 0 bases, J lost 2 bases, and 4 bases stayed unmatched. Germline assignment: CDR1 SGHRS and CDR2 YFSETQ.